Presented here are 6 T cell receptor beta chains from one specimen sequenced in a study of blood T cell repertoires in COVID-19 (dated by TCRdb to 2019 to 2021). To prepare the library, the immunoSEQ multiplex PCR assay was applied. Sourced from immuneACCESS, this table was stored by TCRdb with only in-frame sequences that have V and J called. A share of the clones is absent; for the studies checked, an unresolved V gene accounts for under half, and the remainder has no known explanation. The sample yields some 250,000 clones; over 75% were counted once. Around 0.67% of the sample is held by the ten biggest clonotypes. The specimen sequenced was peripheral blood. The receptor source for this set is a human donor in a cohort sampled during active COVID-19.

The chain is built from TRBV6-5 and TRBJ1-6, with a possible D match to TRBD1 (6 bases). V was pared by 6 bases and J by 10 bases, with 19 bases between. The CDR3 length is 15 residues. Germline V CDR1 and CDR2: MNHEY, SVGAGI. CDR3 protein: CASSLGAGDGSPLHF. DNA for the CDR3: TGTGCCAGCAGCCTTGGGGCAGGGGACGGATCACCCCTCCACTTT.

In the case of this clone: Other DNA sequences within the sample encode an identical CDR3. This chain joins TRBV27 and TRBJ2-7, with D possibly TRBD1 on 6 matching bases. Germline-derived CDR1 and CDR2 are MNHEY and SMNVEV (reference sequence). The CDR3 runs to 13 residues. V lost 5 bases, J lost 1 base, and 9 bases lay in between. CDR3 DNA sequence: TGTGCCAGCAGTCTCAGGGGTTCCTACGAGCAGTACTTC. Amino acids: CASSLRGSYEQYF.

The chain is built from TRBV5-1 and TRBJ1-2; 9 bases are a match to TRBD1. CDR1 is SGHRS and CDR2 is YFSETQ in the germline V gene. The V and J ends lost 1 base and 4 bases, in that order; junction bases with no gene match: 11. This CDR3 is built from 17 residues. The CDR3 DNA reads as TGCGCCAGCAGCTTGATGACAGGGGGTGACCTAGGCTATGGCTACACCTTC. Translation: CASSLMTGGDLGYGYTF.

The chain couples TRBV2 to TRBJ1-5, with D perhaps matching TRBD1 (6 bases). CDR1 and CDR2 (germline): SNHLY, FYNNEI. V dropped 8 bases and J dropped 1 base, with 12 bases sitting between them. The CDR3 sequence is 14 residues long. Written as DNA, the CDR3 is TGTGCCAGCCTCGAGGGGGGGAGCAATCAGCCCCAGCATTTT. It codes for CASLEGGSNQPQHF.

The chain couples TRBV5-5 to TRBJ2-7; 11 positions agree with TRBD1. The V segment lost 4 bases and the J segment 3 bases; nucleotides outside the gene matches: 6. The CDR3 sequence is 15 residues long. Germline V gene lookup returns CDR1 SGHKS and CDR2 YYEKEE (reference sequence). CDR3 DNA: TGTGCCAGCAGCACGGACAGGGGGCGGTTCTACGAGCAGTACTTC. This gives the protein CASSTDRGRFYEQYF.

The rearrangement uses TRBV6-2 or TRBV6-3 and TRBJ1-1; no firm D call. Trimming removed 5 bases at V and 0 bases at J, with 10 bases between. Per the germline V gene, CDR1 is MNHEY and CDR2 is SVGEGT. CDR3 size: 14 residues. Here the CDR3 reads CASSPTTLNTEAFF. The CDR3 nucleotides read TGTGCCAGCAGTCCAACAACACTGAACACTGAAGCTTTCTTT.